Listed here are 15 T cell receptor beta chains from one sample, sequenced in a study of cytomegalovirus exposure and HLA in healthy donors. The PCR contained 60 Vbeta and 13 Jbeta primers. The data were produced by immunoSEQ multiplex PCR, yet TCRdb's version contains in-frame clones alone and is incomplete. The profile shows about 150,000 clones, 87% of them singletons. What was sequenced was PBMCs. These receptors all come from a woman aged 25 to 39 in good health and CMV-seronegative.

The chain is built from TRBV4-3 and TRBJ2-5; TRBD2 matches at 7 bases. CDR1 is LGHNA, CDR2 YSLEER, per germline. The CDR3 is made up of 13 amino acids. V was clipped by 4 bases and J by 7 bases; unmatched bases: 6. Written as DNA, the CDR3 is TGCGCCAGCAGCCCGTTTCGCGGGGGGACCCAGTACTTC. It yields the protein CASSPFRGGTQYF.

The chain joins TRBV30 to TRBJ1-5; perhaps TRBD1 as D (5 bases). CDR1 and CDR2 (germline): GTSNPN, SVGIG (reference sequence). The V and J ends lost 1 base and 1 base respectively, with 14 bases between them. The CDR3 runs 16 residues. The CDR3 region has the DNA TGTGCCTGGAGTGCTTTCCCGGCAGGGAGCAATCAGCCCCAGCATTTT. As protein: CAWSAFPAGSNQPQHF.

The chain recombines TRBV7-8 with TRBJ2-7; 7 bases align to TRBD1. CDR1 SGHVS and CDR2 FQNEAQ come from the germline V gene. V shed 2 bases and J 1 base; nucleotides not matched to a gene: 8. The CDR3 covers 16 residues. This chain's CDR3 is CASSLRTGWGSYEQYF. DNA of the CDR3: TGTGCCAGCAGCTTAAGGACAGGTTGGGGATCCTACGAGCAGTACTTC. The complete variable domain, with remaining parts taken from reference TRBV7-8 and TRBJ2-7, reads GAGVSQSPRYKVAKRGQDVALRCDPISGHVSLFWYQQALGQGPEFLTYFQNEAQLDKSGLPSDRFFAERPEGSVSTLKIQRTQQEDSAVYLCASSLRTGWGSYEQYFGPGTRLTVT.

The chain combines TRBV19 with TRBJ2-2, with a possible D match to TRBD1 (5 bases). The V gene lost 5 bases and the J gene lost 7 bases, with 11 bases spanning the gap. CDR3 length: 13 residues. Germline CDR1 LNHDA, CDR2 SQIVND (reference sequence). CDR3 DNA: TGTGCCAGTAGTTCATGGGGCGGCGGGGAGCTGTTTTTT. Translating gives CASSSWGGGELFF.

In DNA, the CDR3 is TGCGCCAGCAGCCAAGATGGCGGCCCTGGTCTCCGTAATGAAAAACTGTTTTTT. Its translation is CASSQDGGPGLRNEKLFF. The chain links TRBV4-1 to TRBJ1-4; D gene uncertain. Trimming pared 0 bases from V and 4 bases from J, leaving 18 bases between. The length of the CDR3 is 18 residues. The germline V gene encodes CDR1 MGHRA and CDR2 YSYEKL.

Regarding this clone: The identical CDR3 is also encoded by other nucleotide sequences in the sample. The V call is TRBV5-1, the J call TRBJ2-2, with TRBD1 matching over 9 bases. Germline CDR1 is SGHRS and CDR2 is YFSETQ. With V trimmed by 0 bases and J by 3 bases, 0 bases remained unmatched. This CDR3 comprises 15 residues. CDR3 nucleotides: TGCGCCAGCAGCTTGGGGACAGGGGACACCGGGGAGCTGTTTTTT. Its protein product is CASSLGTGDTGELFF.

This clone has only one observation. The chain has TRBV5-1 and TRBJ1-5; 7 bases are a match to TRBD1. J lost 9 bases, V lost 0 bases, and 6 bases had no gene match. The CDR3 runs 14 residues. In germline, CDR1 is SGHRS, CDR2 YFSETQ. The chain's CDR3 is CASSLEQGSGPQHF. The CDR3 DNA is TGCGCCAGCAGCTTGGAACAGGGGTCGGGGCCCCAGCATTTT.

This rearrangement joins TRBV6-5 to TRBJ2-3; perhaps TRBD2 as D (5 bases). Germline V gene sequence: CDR1 MNHEY, CDR2 SVGAGI. V lost 2 bases to trimming and J lost 0 bases, with 9 bases between them. The length of the CDR3 is 15 residues. The CDR3 reads CASSYQDWSTDTQYF. The CDR3, as DNA: TGTGCCAGCAGTTACCAGGACTGGAGCACAGATACGCAGTATTTT.

The chain couples TRBV30 to TRBJ1-1; the D is unclear. The V end was cut by 1 base, the J end by 0 bases, with 12 bases between. CDR1 and CDR2 from the germline V gene are GTSNPN and SVGIG (reference sequence). The CDR3 loop spans 15 amino acids. In nucleotides, the CDR3 is TGTGCCTGGAGTGCCGGTTCTTTCATGAACACTGAAGCTTTCTTT. Amino acid sequence: CAWSAGSFMNTEAFF.

This chain's CDR3 is CASSPTGVRLRTEAFF. In DNA form, the CDR3 reads TGTGCCAGTAGTCCGACGGGGGTGAGGCTAAGGACTGAAGCTTTCTTT. The V and J genes are TRBV19 and TRBJ1-1; possible D gene TRBD1, 5 bases. Trimming pared 5 bases from V and 5 bases from J, leaving 21 bases between. Germline CDR1 is LNHDA and CDR2 is SQIVND (reference sequence). The CDR3 contains 16 residues.

The chain has TRBV19 and TRBJ1-4; 8 nucleotides line up with TRBD1. Germline-derived CDR1 and CDR2 are LNHDA and SQIVND (reference sequence). V gave up 5 bases and J gave up 0 bases; unmatched junction bases: 5. The CDR3 runs to 16 residues. The CDR3 region is CASSGWDRPTNEKLFF. CDR3 DNA sequence: TGTGCCAGTAGTGGATGGGACAGGCCAACTAATGAAAAACTGTTTTTT.

The V gene is TRBV11-2, the J gene TRBJ2-3; D may be TRBD2 (6 bases). Germline V gene sequence: CDR1 SGHAT, CDR2 FQNNGV. V gave up 1 base and J gave up 2 bases, with 10 bases separating them. There are 15 residues in the CDR3. The CDR3 DNA reads as TGTGCCAGCAGCTTAGGGACTACGCCCACAGATACGCAGTATTTT. Amino acids: CASSLGTTPTDTQYF.

The chain is built from TRBV19 and TRBJ2-7, with 10 bases aligning to TRBD2. In germline, CDR1 is LNHDA, CDR2 SQIVND (reference sequence). V was pared by 10 bases and J by 4 bases, with 7 bases of the junction left unmatched. The CDR3 covers 13 residues. CDR3 sequence reads: CATSSGGRYEQYF. CDR3 sequence (DNA): TGTGCCACTTCTAGCGGGGGAAGGTACGAGCAGTACTTC.

The J gene is TRBJ1-1, the V gene TRBV28, with D perhaps TRBD1 (5 bases). Trimming removed 8 bases from V and 2 bases from J, with 15 bases in between. CDR3 length equals 14 residues. Germline CDR1 reads MDHEN; CDR2 reads SYDVKM. CDR3 in DNA: TGTGCCAGCTGGACATACCGGTTAAACACTGAAGCTTTCTTT. Translating it yields CASWTYRLNTEAFF.

The chain combines TRBV5-1 with TRBJ2-7, with D hard to call. V was shortened by 1 base and J by 3 bases, with 14 bases between the two germline ends. From germline, CDR1 is SGHRS and CDR2 YFSETQ. The CDR3 runs to 15 residues. CDR3 sequence (DNA): TGCGCCAGCAGCTTGCGTGTAGGCGGAGTCTACGAGCAGTACTTC. This translates into CASSLRVGGVYEQYF. Full variable domain (outside the CDR3, taken from reference TRBV5-1 and TRBJ2-7): KAGVTQTPRYLIKTRGQQVTLSCSPISGHRSVSWYQQTPGQGLQFLFEYFSETQRNKGNFPGRFSGRQFSNSRSEMNVSTLELGDSALYLCASSLRVGGVYEQYFGPGTRLTVT.